The sequence of this TCR beta chain was determined in a study of blood T cell repertoires in COVID-19 (dated by TCRdb to the early 2020s). Study-wide context: The collaborator samples originated in the United States, Italy and Spain and spanned the acute and convalescent phases of COVID-19. HLA class I and class II types, where available, came from metadata supplied by the sample provider rather than from assay-based typing. The repertoires were made available in a free public database intended to serve as a resource for research on the immune response to SARS-CoV-2. The material from the prospective study consisted of cDNA or gDNA derived from T cells, B-cell-depleted T cells, or PBMCs. Sample metadata almost always included a de-identified subject ID, COVID-19 status, age in years and sex. Samples came from the ongoing ImmuneRACE study (first 160 participants) plus 1,254 subjects from 6 global collaborators. The dataset comprised deeply sampled blood TCRbeta repertoires from subjects exposed to, actively infected with, or recovered from COVID-19.

TCRbeta CDR3 regions were amplified from genomic DNA by means of the immunoSEQ Assay, a bias-controlled multiplex PCR. On the study's bioinformatics: The number of nucleated cells in each sample was estimated by amplification of reference gene primers within the assay. Sequence reads were collapsed and filtered to measure the absolute abundance of every unique TCRbeta CDR3 rearrangement. Productive Simpson clonality was computed per sample as the square root of Simpson's diversity index over productive rearrangements. The source is immuneACCESS, and TCRdb retained only in-frame sequences with V and J called. Part of the clones is not carried over; for the studies checked, unresolved V genes explain less than half of this, and the remainder is unexplained. For V, J and clone size, that table is used; D and trimming come from the DNA. The sample table contains around 63,000 clones; only one count was recorded for roughly 90% of them. Around 1.2% of the sample lies in the top ten.

In this sample, this clone turned up once. Its antigen remains undetermined. No qualities accompany the bases; no much larger clone lies one base away. Collaborating institutions collected whole blood in K2EDTA tubes following their own protocols. For TCRbeta analysis, collaborators shipped samples as frozen whole blood, isolated PBMCs, or DNA extracted from either of those sample types. Beyond this particular receptor, the publication reports: The amount of clinical and demographic metadata varied by source and participant and was provided uncurated.

Sequencing was performed on peripheral blood. The source is a woman aged 55-70 years with acute or convalescent COVID-19.

The encoded CDR3 is CASSTQRNTGELFF. The DNA reads as follows: TGCGCCAGCAGCACGCAGCGGAACACCGGGGAGCTGTTTTTT. The chain uses TRBV5-1 and TRBJ2-2, with the identity of the D gene unclear. The CDR3 covers 14 residues, taking in both the cysteine and the phenylalanine. CDR3 DNA only is kept here, 42 bases in frame from base 1. CDR1 and CDR2 are drawn from the germline V gene: SGHRS, YFSETQ. Cut back by 4 bases and 1 base, the V and J ends lie 8 bases apart.